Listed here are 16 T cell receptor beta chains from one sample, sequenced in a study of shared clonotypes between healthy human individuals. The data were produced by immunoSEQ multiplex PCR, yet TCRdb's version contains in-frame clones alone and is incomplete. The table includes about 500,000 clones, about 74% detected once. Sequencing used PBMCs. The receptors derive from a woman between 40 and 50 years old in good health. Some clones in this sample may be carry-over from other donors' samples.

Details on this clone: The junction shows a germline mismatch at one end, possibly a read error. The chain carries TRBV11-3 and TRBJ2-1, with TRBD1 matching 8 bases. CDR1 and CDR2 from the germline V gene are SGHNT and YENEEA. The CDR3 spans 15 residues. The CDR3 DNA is TGTGCCAGCAGCTTGGAGACAGGGGTCTACCATGAGCAGTTCTTC. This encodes CASSLETGVYHEQFF.

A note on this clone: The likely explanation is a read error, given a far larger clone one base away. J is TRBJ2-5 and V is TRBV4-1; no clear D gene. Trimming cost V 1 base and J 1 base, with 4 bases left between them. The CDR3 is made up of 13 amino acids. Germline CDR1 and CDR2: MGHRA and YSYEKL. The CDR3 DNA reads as TGCGCCAGCAGCCAAGGGCGCCAAGAGACCCAGTACTTC. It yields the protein CASSQGRQETQYF.

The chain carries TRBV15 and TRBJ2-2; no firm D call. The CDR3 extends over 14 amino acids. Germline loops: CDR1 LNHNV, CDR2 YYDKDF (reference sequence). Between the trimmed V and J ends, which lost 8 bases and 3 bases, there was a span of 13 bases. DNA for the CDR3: TGTGCCACCCAGTGGAACTACTACACCGGGGAGCTGTTTTTT. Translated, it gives CATQWNYYTGELFF.

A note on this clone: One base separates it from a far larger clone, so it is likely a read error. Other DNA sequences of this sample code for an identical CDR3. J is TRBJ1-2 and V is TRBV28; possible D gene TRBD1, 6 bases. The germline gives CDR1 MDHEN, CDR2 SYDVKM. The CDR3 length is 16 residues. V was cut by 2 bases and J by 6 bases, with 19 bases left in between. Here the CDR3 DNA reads TGTGCCAGCAGTTTAATTCCGGGGGGCGCAAGTAATGGCTACACCTTC. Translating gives CASSLIPGGASNGYTF.

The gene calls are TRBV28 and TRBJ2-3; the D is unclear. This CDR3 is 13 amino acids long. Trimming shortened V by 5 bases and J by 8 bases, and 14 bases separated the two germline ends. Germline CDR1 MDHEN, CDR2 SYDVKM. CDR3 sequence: CASSLGARGTQYF. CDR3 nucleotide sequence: TGTGCCAGCAGTCTCGGAGCCCGCGGTACGCAGTATTTT.

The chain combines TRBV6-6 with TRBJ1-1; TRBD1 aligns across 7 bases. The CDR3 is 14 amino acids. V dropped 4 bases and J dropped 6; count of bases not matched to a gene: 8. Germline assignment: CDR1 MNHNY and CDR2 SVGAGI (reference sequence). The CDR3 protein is CASSSTGDGAEAFF. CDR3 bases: TGTGCCAGCAGTTCCACAGGGGATGGCGCTGAAGCTTTCTTT.

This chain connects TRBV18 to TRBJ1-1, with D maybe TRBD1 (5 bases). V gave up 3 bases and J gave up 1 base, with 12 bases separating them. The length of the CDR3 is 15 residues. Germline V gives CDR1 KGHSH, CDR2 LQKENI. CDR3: CASSPGVGRNTEAFF. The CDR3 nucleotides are TGTGCCAGCTCACCGGGGGTGGGGAGGAACACTGAAGCTTTCTTT.

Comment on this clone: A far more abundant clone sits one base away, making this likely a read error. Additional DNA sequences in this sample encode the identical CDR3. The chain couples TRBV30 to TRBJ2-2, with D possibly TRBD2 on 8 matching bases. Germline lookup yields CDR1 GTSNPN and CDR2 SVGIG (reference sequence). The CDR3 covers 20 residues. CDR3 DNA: TGTGCCTGGACCATGCGGGGGAAACTAGCGGAGCCGCTGAACACAGGGGAGCTGTTTTTC. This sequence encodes CAWTMRGKLAEPLNTGELFF.

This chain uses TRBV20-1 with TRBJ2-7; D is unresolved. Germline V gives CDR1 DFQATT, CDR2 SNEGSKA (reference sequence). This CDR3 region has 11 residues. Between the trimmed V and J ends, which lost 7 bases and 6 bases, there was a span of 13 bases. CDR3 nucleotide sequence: TGCAGTGTCGCCCCGGCCCGCGAGCAGTACTTC. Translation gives CSVAPAREQYF.

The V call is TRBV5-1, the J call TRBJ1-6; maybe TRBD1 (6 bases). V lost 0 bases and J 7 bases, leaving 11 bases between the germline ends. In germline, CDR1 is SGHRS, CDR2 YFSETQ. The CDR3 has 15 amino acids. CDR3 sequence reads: CASSLGTDSNSPLHF. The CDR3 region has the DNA TGCGCCAGCAGCTTGGGGACAGATTCGAATTCACCCCTCCACTTT.

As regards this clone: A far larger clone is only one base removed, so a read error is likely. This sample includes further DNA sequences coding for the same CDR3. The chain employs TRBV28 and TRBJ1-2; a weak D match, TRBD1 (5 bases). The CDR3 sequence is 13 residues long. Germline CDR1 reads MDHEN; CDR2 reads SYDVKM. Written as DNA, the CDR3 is TGTGCCAGCAAGGTGGGGGATCTCTATGGCTACACCTTT. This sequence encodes CASKVGDLYGYTF.

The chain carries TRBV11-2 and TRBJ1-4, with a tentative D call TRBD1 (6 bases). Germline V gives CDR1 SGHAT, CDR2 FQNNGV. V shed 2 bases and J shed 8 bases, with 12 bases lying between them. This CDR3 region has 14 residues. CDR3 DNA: TGTGCCAGCAGCTTAAGCAGGGGATACGAAAAACTGTTTTTT. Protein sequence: CASSLSRGYEKLFF.

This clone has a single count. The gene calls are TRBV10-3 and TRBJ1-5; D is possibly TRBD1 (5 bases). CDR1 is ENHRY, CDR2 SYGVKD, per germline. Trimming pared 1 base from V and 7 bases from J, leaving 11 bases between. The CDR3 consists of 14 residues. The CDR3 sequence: CAISELGEGQPQHF. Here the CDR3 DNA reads TGTGCCATCAGTGAGTTGGGGGAAGGACAGCCCCAGCATTTT.

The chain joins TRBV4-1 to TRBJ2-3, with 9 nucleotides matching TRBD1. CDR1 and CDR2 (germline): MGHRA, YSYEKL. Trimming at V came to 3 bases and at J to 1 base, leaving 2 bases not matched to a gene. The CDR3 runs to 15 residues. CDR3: CASSHRDRGTDTQYF. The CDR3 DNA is TGCGCCAGCAGCCACCGGGACAGGGGCACAGATACGCAGTATTTT.

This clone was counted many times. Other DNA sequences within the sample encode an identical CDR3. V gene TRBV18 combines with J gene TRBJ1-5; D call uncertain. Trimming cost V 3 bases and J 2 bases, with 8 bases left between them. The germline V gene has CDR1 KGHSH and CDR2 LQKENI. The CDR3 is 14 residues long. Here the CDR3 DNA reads TGTGCCAGCTCACCCGATGGGGGCAATCAGCCCCAGCATTTT. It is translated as CASSPDGGNQPQHF.

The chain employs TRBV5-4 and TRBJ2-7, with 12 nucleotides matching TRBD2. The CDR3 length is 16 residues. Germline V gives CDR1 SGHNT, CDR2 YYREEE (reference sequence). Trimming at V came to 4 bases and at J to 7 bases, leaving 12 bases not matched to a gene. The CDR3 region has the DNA TGTGCCAGCAGCACGACCCCTAGCGGGAGGGCCGGGGAGCAGTACTTC. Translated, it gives CASSTTPSGRAGEQYF.